This TCR beta chain was retrieved from a study of T-cell reconstitution after alpha-beta-depleted transplantation in children (dated by TCRdb to the mid-2010s). Regarding the research as a whole: T-cell immune reconstitution after TCRalphabeta/CD19-depleted allogeneic hematopoietic cell transplantation in children was quantitatively tracked in the study by means of TCR repertoire profiling.

Library generation was performed with PCR. For sequencing, an Illumina HiSeq 2500 was employed. TCR libraries were prepared with molecular barcoding, using unique molecular identifiers to normalize TCRbeta repertoire quantification. Clones were called with MiXCR by TCRdb after fastp trimmed the public reads at Q25, and only in-frame beta chains were retained. Entries that share a CDR3 protein sequence are merged under the most common genes and DNA. The sample yields hundreds of thousands of distinct CDR3 sequences; 10% to 15% were counted once. 0.75% to 0.85% of the sample comes from the top ten. The paper's findings and limits, for the study overall: Apparently early alphabetaT-cell count recovery about two months after transplant reportedly relied on only several hundred rapidly expanded clones derived from non-depleted graft cells. Over subsequent months, a decline in hyperexpanded clone frequencies was noted, and after one year, T-cell counts and TCRbeta diversity were mostly ascribed to newly produced T cells. The high TCRbeta diversity at day 60 in some patients was ascribed to recipient T cells and intrathymic progenitors that had survived conditioning.

The sample's treatment or condition label is to be understood as: allogeneic hematopoietic cell transplantation with graft depleted of TCRalphabeta T cells and CD19 B cells. TCRalphabeta/CD19-depleted allogeneic hematopoietic cell grafts were given to the transplant recipients, all of whom were children. Via the germline V gene (reference sequence), CDR1 is GTSNPN and CDR2 SVGIG. The CDR3 covers 13 residues, taking in both the cysteine and the phenylalanine. CDR3 DNA only is kept here, 39 bases in frame from base 1. V is clipped by 2 bases and J by 7 bases, and the sequence between their germline boundaries is 12 bases long. Remarks on this clonotype: What this receptor recognizes is not known. No base quality information exists; no much larger clone differs at one position.

Recombination joined TRBV30 with TRBJ2-1, with the D gene uncertain. This specimen consisted of PBMCs, obtained before TCRalphabeta/CD19-depleted stem cell transplant. The clonotype originates from a girl aged 2 to 10 with congenital amegakaryocytic thrombocytopenia, due to receive a stem cell transplant. Here the CDR3 is given as CAWSNGWQNEQFF. The DNA is as follows: TGTGCCTGGAGTAACGGGTGGCAGAATGAGCAGTTCTTC.